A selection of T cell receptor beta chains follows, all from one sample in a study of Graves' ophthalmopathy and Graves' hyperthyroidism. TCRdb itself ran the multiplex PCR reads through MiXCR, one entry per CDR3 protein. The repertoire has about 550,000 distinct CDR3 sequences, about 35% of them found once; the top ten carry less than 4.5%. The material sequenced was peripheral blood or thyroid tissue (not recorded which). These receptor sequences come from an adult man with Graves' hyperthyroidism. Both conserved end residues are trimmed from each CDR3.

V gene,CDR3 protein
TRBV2,ASNPTSGPQF
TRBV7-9,AWNLRGGQAY
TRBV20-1,SATELAGDRYEQY
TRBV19,ASRWDKFSNQPQH
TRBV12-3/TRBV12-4,ASSFTHSNQPQH
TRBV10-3,AISANQPQH
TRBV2,ASSRRRGNQPQH
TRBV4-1,ASSRGEGNSYEQY
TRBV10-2,ASSESNRGRGLGYT
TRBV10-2,ASSERGLNTEAF
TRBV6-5,ASSPGLTYSNQPQH
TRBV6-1,ASSGGSRGAYEQY
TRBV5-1,ASSLAPQGAGTEAF
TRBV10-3,AISESRGTRDPGNTIY
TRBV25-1,ASSEFRLVGETQY
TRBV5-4,ASSFGDRARQETQY
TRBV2,ASAGDRGDLYGYT
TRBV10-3,AISSDRGKETQY
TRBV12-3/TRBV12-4,ASSLGGGQKGSEQY
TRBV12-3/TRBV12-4,ASSFRGFSETQY
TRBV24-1,ATRAEGGEKLF
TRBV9,ASSLWDPGLADQETQY
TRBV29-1,SGGRLAVYNEQF
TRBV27,ASSLVGGWSYGYT
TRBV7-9,ASSLVDVGTEAF
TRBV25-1,ASAGTGVQPQH
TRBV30,AWNIHSNQPQH
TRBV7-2,ASSSHLGHNTEAF
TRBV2,ASGEMTLGYT
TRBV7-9,ASSQEMGTGGAGANVLT
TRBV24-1,ATSDSEGHTPDTQY
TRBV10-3,AISGTVGQPQH
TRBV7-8,ASSLGAVNEQY
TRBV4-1,ASSPGHADSGANVLT
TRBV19,ASSEDRGSTEAF
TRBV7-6,ASNLATGNEAF
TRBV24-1,ATSGRQRQETQY
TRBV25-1,ASLYLDSYGYT
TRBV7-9,ASSEVPSGSSYEQF
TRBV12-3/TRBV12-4,ASSSPSPGLASREQY
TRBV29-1,SVEGGAATNEKLF
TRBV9,ASSALVGELF
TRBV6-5,AISDVGLAGDKRL
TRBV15,ATSRDWSGTLAF
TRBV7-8,ASSLIRRNTGELF
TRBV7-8,ASSLVRVAPTYEQY
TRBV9,ASSARRELPYTGELF
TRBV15,ATSRRPLGRRTDTQY
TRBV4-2,ASSQVGGDEKLF
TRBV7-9,ASSSEDGTGNYEQY
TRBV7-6,ASSFPAGGEQY
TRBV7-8,ASSTRDKGSPLH
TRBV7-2,ASSPPPGGYGYT
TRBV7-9,ASSGGQGTYEQY
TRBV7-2,ASSLIRGPRGYT
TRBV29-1,SAKGLAETQY
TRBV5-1,ASSGNNPLDTEAF
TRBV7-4,ASSSISGQLYEQY
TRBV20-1,SARDWAAGGSSDTQY
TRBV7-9,ASSLGTANEQF